These T cell receptor beta chains were read from a single sample in a study of neoadjuvant anti-PD-1 for oral cavity cancer. The repertoire was sequenced with immunoSEQ multiplex PCR; TCRdb's copy has only in-frame clones and lacks some. The sample carries around 13,000 clones, 65% to 80% recorded once. The sample consisted of PBMCs, taken after nivolumab (anti-PD-1) treatment. These receptors all stem from a person between 40 and 85 years old with oral cavity squamous cell carcinoma. CDR3s include the opening cysteine and the closing phenylalanine or tryptophan. Each record gives: D gene, J gene, V gene, clone size, CDR3 protein, CDR3 DNA. A D gene is named only where the DNA matches it firmly. Clone size, where shown, is once, few, many, or a class for clones that have expanded.

- TRBJ1-1 TRBV2 - CASSLRGVLLNTEAFF TGTGCCAGCAGCCTGAGGGGGGTGCTGTTGAACACTGAAGCTTTCTTT
- TRBJ1-3 TRBV5-1 - CASSLGQLISGNTIYF TGCGCCAGCAGCTTGGGGCAGCTAATCTCTGGAAACACCATATATTTT
- TRBJ2-5 TRBV30 - CAGDQGGRAETQYF TGTGCCGGGGATCAAGGGGGTCGTGCAGAGACCCAGTACTTC
- TRBJ2-5 TRBV27 few CASSLDSQETQYF TGTGCCAGCAGTCTAGACTCCCAAGAGACCCAGTACTTC
TRBD2 TRBJ2-7 TRBV2 - CASRDYGNEQYF TGTGCCAGTCGGGACTACGGCAACGAGCAGTACTTC
- TRBJ1-2 TRBV4-1 few CASSLSPGLNSNGYTF TGCGCCAGCAGCCTGTCACCGGGACTCAACTCTAATGGCTACACCTTC
TRBD1 TRBJ1-4 TRBV9 few CASSGKTGTGGEKLFF TGTGCCAGCAGCGGGAAAACCGGGACAGGGGGTGAAAAACTGTTTTTT
- TRBJ2-7 TRBV11-2 few CASTSSYEQYF TGTGCCAGCACGTCGAGCTACGAGCAGTACTTC
- TRBJ2-3 TRBV4-1 - CASSQDGRTDTQYF TGCGCCAGCAGCCAAGATGGACGCACAGATACGCAGTATTTT
- TRBJ1-1 TRBV18 few CASRRPLMNTEAFF TGTGCCAGTCGGAGGCCGCTGATGAACACTGAAGCTTTCTTT
- TRBJ2-2 TRBV27 - CASSPANTGELFF TGTGCCAGCAGTCCGGCGAACACCGGGGAGCTGTTTTTT
- TRBJ2-2 TRBV9 few CASSPPANTGELFF TGTGCCAGCAGCCCCCCAGCGAACACCGGGGAGCTGTTTTTT
- TRBJ1-5 TRBV27 few CASSLGENQPQHF TGTGCCAGCAGTTTAGGCGAGAATCAGCCCCAGCATTTT
TRBD2 TRBJ2-2 TRBV5-1 once CASSFSLQRGGNTGELFF TGCGCCAGCAGCTTTTCACTCCAGCGGGGGGGGAACACCGGGGAGCTGTTTTTT
TRBD1 TRBJ2-2 TRBV2 - CASGTGNTGELFF TGTGCCAGTGGGACAGGCAACACCGGGGAGCTGTTTTTT
- TRBJ2-5 TRBV6-1 - CASRRGQQETQYF TGTGCCAGCAGGCGCGGACAGCAAGAGACCCAGTACTTC
- TRBJ2-7 TRBV2 few CASSDHSFYEQYF TGTGCCAGCAGTGACCACAGTTTCTACGAGCAGTACTTC
TRBD1 TRBJ2-1 TRBV5-1 - CASSYDGTGNEQFF TGCGCCAGCAGCTACGATGGGACAGGGAATGAGCAGTTCTTC
- TRBJ2-7 TRBV19 - CASSPSGGSYEQYF TGTGCCAGTAGTCCCAGCGGAGGCTCCTACGAGCAGTACTTC
TRBD1 TRBJ1-2 TRBV5-1 few CASSPGQGPNYGYTF TGCGCCAGCAGCCCGGGACAGGGCCCTAACTATGGCTACACCTTC
TRBD2 TRBJ2-7 TRBV7-6 - CASSYRGGLAGNYEQYF TGTGCCAGCAGCTATCGTGGGGGACTAGCGGGAAACTACGAGCAGTACTTC
- TRBJ1-4 TRBV28 - CASTPMGSPTATNEKLFF TGTGCCAGCACTCCCATGGGGTCCCCGACAGCAACTAATGAAAAACTGTTTTTT
- TRBJ2-2 TRBV11-2 - CASSPIGGRDTGELFF TGTGCCAGCAGCCCAATAGGGGGGCGTGACACCGGGGAGCTGTTTTTT
- TRBJ1-2 TRBV5-1 - CASSLSPTDIYYGYTF TGCGCCAGCAGCTTGTCCCCGACAGATATCTACTATGGCTACACCTTC
- TRBJ1-4 TRBV1 - CTSSQVLGQSNEKLFF TGCACCAGCAGCCAAGTCTTGGGACAGTCAAATGAAAAACTGTTTTTT
- TRBJ2-1 TRBV5-8 - CASSPYQNSYNEQFF TGTGCCAGCAGCCCCTACCAAAACTCCTACAATGAGCAGTTCTTC
TRBD1 TRBJ1-2 TRBV5-6 - CASSSQLTGLGGYTF TGTGCCAGCAGCTCACAACTGACAGGGCTGGGGGGCTACACCTTC
- TRBJ1-3 TRBV29-1 - CSVYSGRSGNTIYF TGCAGCGTCTATTCAGGGAGATCTGGAAACACCATATATTTT
TRBD1 TRBJ2-7 TRBV5-6 - CASSLAGQSIQYF TGTGCCAGCAGCTTGGCGGGACAGTCCATACAGTACTTC
TRBD1 TRBJ2-1 TRBV7-9 - CASSQDRDNEQFF TGTGCCAGCAGCCAGGACAGGGACAATGAGCAGTTCTTC
TRBD2 TRBJ2-7 TRBV7-3 - CASSSRPAGVHEQYF TGTGCCAGCAGCTCGAGGCCAGCGGGAGTTCACGAGCAGTACTTC
TRBD2 TRBJ2-7 TRBV7-8 - CASSAGTSGGQYEQYF TGTGCCAGCAGCGCCGGGACTAGCGGGGGACAGTACGAGCAGTACTTC
- TRBJ2-5 TRBV5-1 - CASSLEGQRGETQYF TGCGCCAGCAGCTTGGAAGGGCAGAGGGGCGAGACCCAGTACTTC
- TRBJ1-1 TRBV7-2 few CASSLAGGVTEAFF TGTGCCAGCAGCTTAGCAGGTGGGGTCACTGAAGCTTTCTTT
TRBD2 TRBJ2-7 TRBV30 - CAWSAGVTYEQYF TGTGCCTGGAGCGCGGGAGTCACCTACGAGCAGTACTTC
- TRBJ1-1 TRBV28 - CASRGTSAFF TGTGCCAGCAGAGGGACCTCAGCTTTCTTT
TRBD1 TRBJ1-4 TRBV5-6 - CASSWTDRYRGRANEKLFF TGTGCCAGCAGCTGGACTGATCGATACAGGGGCCGGGCTAATGAAAAACTGTTTTTT
- TRBJ2-3 TRBV6-1 - CASSEGFGMADTQYF TGTGCCAGCAGTGAGGGGTTCGGGATGGCAGATACGCAGTATTTT